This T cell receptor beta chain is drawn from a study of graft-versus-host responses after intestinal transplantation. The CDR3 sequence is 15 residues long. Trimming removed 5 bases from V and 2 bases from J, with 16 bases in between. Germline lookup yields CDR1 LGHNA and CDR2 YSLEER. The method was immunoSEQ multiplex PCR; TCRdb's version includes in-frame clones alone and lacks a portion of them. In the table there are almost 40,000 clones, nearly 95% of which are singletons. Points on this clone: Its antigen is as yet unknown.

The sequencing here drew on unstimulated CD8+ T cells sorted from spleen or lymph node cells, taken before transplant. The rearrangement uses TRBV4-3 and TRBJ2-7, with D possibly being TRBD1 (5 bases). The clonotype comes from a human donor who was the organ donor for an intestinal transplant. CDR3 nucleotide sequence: TGCGCCAGCAGCGAAGGTGGGGCACACGCCTACGAGCAGTACTTC. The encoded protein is CASSEGGAHAYEQYF.